Below, 26 T cell receptor beta chains from the same sample are listed, as sequenced in a study of control samples from healthy donors and cancer patients (dated by TCRdb to between 2020 and 2021). The receptor library was made with the immunoSEQ multiplex PCR assay. TCRdb mirrors the immuneACCESS table, restricted to in-frame sequences. Some clones are absent from its copies; in checked studies, under half trace to an unresolved V gene, and the reason for the others is unknown. The sample records fewer than 500,000 clones, 80% to 95% of which are singletons. The ten largest clones capture just under 6.5% of the sample. The sample taken for sequencing was PBMCs. The source of these receptors is a man between 35 and 55 years old with head and neck cancer.

The chain has TRBV12-3 or TRBV12-4 and TRBJ1-6; D possibly corresponds to TRBD1 (6 bases). The CDR3 has 13 amino acids. Trimming pared 6 bases from V and 10 bases from J, leaving 13 bases between. The CDR3 loop reads CASSQGRGSPLHF. CDR3 in DNA: TGTGCCAGCAGCCAGGGGAGAGGATCACCCCTCCACTTT.

The chain combines TRBV6-5 with TRBJ2-3; D gene ambiguous. CDR1 MNHEY and CDR2 SVGAGI come from the germline V gene. V was shortened by 6 bases and J by 0 bases, with 4 bases between the two germline ends. The CDR3 contains 12 residues. CDR3 DNA: TGTGCCAGCAGCAGAAGCACAGATACGCAGTATTTT. Residues: CASSRSTDTQYF.

The chain links TRBV28 to TRBJ2-2; tentative D call: TRBD1 (6 bases). The CDR3 length is 18 residues. Trimming took 6 bases from V and 2 from J, leaving 22 bases between them. The germline V gene encodes CDR1 MDHEN and CDR2 SYDVKM. CDR3 DNA sequence: TGTGCCAGCAGCCCTCCAACACAGGGATTCCATAACACCGGGGAGCTGTTTTTT. Translation gives CASSPPTQGFHNTGELFF.

The V and J genes are TRBV7-9 and TRBJ2-5; D unclear. The CDR3 consists of 12 residues. Germline lookup yields CDR1 SEHNR and CDR2 FQNEAQ (reference sequence). V lost 5 bases to trimming and J lost 5 bases, with 9 bases between them. Written as DNA, the CDR3 is TGTGCCAGCAGCACTTTCGGGGAGACCCAGTACTTC. This encodes CASSTFGETQYF.

CDR3 nucleotide sequence: TGTGCCAGCAGTCAACAGGGGCTGATGGGAGATACGCAGTATTTT. Translated: CASSQQGLMGDTQYF. The chain carries TRBV27 and TRBJ2-3, with 7 bases fitting TRBD1. CDR1 and CDR2 (germline): MNHEY, SMNVEV (reference sequence). V gave up 5 bases and J gave up 5 bases; unmatched junction bases: 10. The CDR3 is made up of 15 amino acids.

CDR3 in DNA: TGTGCCAGCAGTTACACAACCAGGGGGACAGGGTATGGCTACACCTTC. Its translation: CASSYTTRGTGYGYTF. The gene calls are TRBV6-5 and TRBJ1-2; 9 bases align to TRBD1. Germline V gives CDR1 MNHEY, CDR2 SVGAGI. J lost 5 bases, V lost 2 bases, and 9 bases had no gene match. This CDR3 is built from 16 residues.

The chain joins TRBV5-4 to TRBJ2-1; D could derive from TRBD1 or TRBD2 (5 bases each). Germline loops: CDR1 SGHNT, CDR2 YYREEE (reference sequence). CDR3 length: 16 residues. V lost 2 bases and J 3 bases, leaving 15 bases between the germline ends. The CDR3 DNA is TGTGCCAGCAGCTTACGTTCAGGGAGTAGCTACAATGAGCAGTTCTTC. It encodes CASSLRSGSSYNEQFF.

CDR3 protein: CASSQEGDRNTEAFF. CDR3 bases: TGTGCCAGCAGCCAAGAAGGGGACAGGAACACTGAAGCTTTCTTT. This rearrangement joins TRBV4-2 to TRBJ1-1; 7 bases agree with TRBD1. CDR1 and CDR2 from the germline V gene are LGHNA and YNFKEQ. This CDR3 region has 15 residues. V lost 0 bases to trimming and J lost 1 base; unmatched junction nucleotides: 2.

J is TRBJ2-1 and V is TRBV4-2; D is unclear. Per germline, CDR1 LGHNA and CDR2 YNFKEQ. V was shortened by 1 base and J by 5 bases, with 9 bases between the two germline ends. The CDR3 runs 14 residues. The CDR3 sequence: CASSQGKDNNEQFF. In nucleotides, the CDR3 is TGTGCCAGCAGCCAAGGAAAGGATAACAATGAGCAGTTCTTC.

The rearrangement links TRBV5-8 to TRBJ2-6; D not resolved. CDR1 SGHTS and CDR2 YDEGEE come from the germline V gene. Deletions cut 0 bases from V and 1 base from J, with 5 bases between. This CDR3 is 15 amino acids long. In DNA form, the CDR3 reads TGTGCCAGCAGCTTGGTCCTATCTGGGGCCAACGTCCTGACTTTC. Translated, it gives CASSLVLSGANVLTF.

The chain has TRBV28 and TRBJ1-1; D remains ambiguous. This CDR3 comprises 14 residues. Germline V gene data show CDR1 as MDHEN and CDR2 as SYDVKM. Trimming left V 6 bases short and J 2 bases short, with 13 bases between. The chain's CDR3 is CASSPTPGNTEAFF. The CDR3 DNA follows: TGTGCCAGCAGCCCGACTCCGGGAAACACTGAAGCTTTCTTT. The full variable domain, with the rest looked up from reference TRBV28 and TRBJ1-1, is DVKVTQSSRYLVKRTGEKVFLECVQDMDHENMFWYRQDPGLGLRLIYFSYDVKMKEKGDIPEGYSVSREKKERFSLILESASTNQTSMYLCASSPTPGNTEAFFGQGTRLTVV.

This sequence joins TRBV19 and TRBJ1-2; D not certain. Per the germline V gene, CDR1 is LNHDA and CDR2 is SQIVND (reference sequence). The CDR3 has 15 residues. Trimming shortened V by 2 bases and J by 0 bases, and 10 bases separated the two germline ends. The CDR3 here is CASSIWATTNYGYTF. DNA for the CDR3: TGTGCCAGTAGTATATGGGCCACGACTAACTATGGCTACACCTTC.

V is TRBV7-2 and J is TRBJ2-1; 9 positions agree with TRBD1. V shed 5 bases and J 7 bases; nucleotides not matched to a gene: 9. This CDR3 contains 15 residues. Germline CDR1 SGHTA, CDR2 FQGNSA. CDR3 in DNA: TGTGCCAGCAGCGCCCGGGACAGGGCGATGAATGAGCAGTTCTTC. Translated, it gives CASSARDRAMNEQFF. Together with reference TRBV7-2 and TRBJ2-1, the CDR3 gives the full variable domain: GAGVSQSPSNKVTEKGKDVELRCDPISGHTALYWYRQSLGQGLEFLIYFQGNSAPDKSGLPSDRFSAERTGGSVSTLTIQRTQQEDSAVYLCASSARDRAMNEQFFGPGTRLTVL.

The chain combines TRBV7-3 with TRBJ2-3; no firm D call. V lost 5 bases and J 2 bases, leaving 8 bases between the germline ends. Germline V CDR1 and CDR2: SGHTA, FQGTGA. The CDR3 has 13 residues. The CDR3 nucleotides are TGTGCCAGCAGCCGGGCCTACACAGATACGCAGTATTTT. It is translated as CASSRAYTDTQYF.

The chain uses TRBV9 and TRBJ2-3; maybe TRBD1 (6 bases). The CDR3 loop spans 16 amino acids. Germline V gene lookup returns CDR1 SGDLS and CDR2 YYNGEE. V lost 2 bases and J 3 bases, leaving 16 bases between the germline ends. This CDR3 reads CASSVDTGFTTDTQYF. The CDR3 DNA reads TGTGCCAGCAGCGTGGATACAGGGTTCACGACAGATACGCAGTATTTT.

This clone appeared once. This sequence joins TRBV5-1 and TRBJ1-1, with D hard to call. This CDR3 contains 14 residues. Looked up from germline, CDR1 is SGHRS and CDR2 is YFSETQ. Trimming pared 3 bases from V and 4 bases from J, leaving 13 bases between. This CDR3 reads CASSSRVRGTEAFF. CDR3 in DNA: TGCGCCAGCAGCTCCCGGGTCCGGGGCACTGAAGCTTTCTTT.

The J gene is TRBJ2-7, the V gene TRBV9; D may be TRBD1 (6 bases). Germline V CDR1 and CDR2: SGDLS, YYNGEE. The CDR3 loop spans 15 amino acids. V was pared by 0 bases and J by 4 bases, with 14 bases between. As DNA, the CDR3 is TGTGCCAGCAGCGTAGAGGTGGACAGTCAATACGAGCAGTACTTC. Translation: CASSVEVDSQYEQYF.

The genes are TRBV6-1 and TRBJ2-7; D may be TRBD2 (6 bases). Germline V gene data show CDR1 as MNHNS and CDR2 as SASEGT. CDR3 length equals 12 residues. V was trimmed by 6 bases and J by 3 bases, leaving 9 bases between them. Here the CDR3 reads CASRPGSYEQYF. Written as DNA, the CDR3 is TGTGCCAGCAGACCCGGGAGCTACGAGCAGTACTTC.

On this clone: The same CDR3 also results from other DNA sequences found in this sample. V gene TRBV18 combines with J gene TRBJ2-7; TRBD1 matches 9 bases. Germline trimming cut 3 bases from V and 5 bases from J; bases unmatched to any gene: 5. There are 14 residues in the CDR3. Germline V gene sequence: CDR1 KGHSH, CDR2 LQKENI. The CDR3 sequence: CASSPGTGSHEQYF. Written as DNA, the CDR3 is TGTGCCAGCTCACCGGGGACAGGGAGTCACGAGCAGTACTTC.

CDR3 loop: CATSIGGGGYEQYF. CDR3 nucleotide sequence: TGTGCCACCAGCATAGGAGGGGGTGGCTACGAGCAGTACTTC. The chain combines TRBV15 with TRBJ2-7; D possibly matches TRBD1 or TRBD2 (6 bases each). This CDR3 comprises 14 residues. V was shortened by 4 bases and J by 3 bases, with 13 bases between the two germline ends. Germline CDR1 is LNHNV and CDR2 is YYDKDF (reference sequence).

The CDR3 coding sequence is TGCGCCAGCAGCTTAGCGGGAGGGCCGAACAATGAGCAGTTCTTC. Residues: CASSLAGGPNNEQFF. V is TRBV5-1 and J is TRBJ2-1; TRBD2 agrees at 10 bases. There are 15 residues in the CDR3. V trimming: 2 bases; J trimming: 5 bases; junction bases outside the gene matches: 4. Germline V CDR1 and CDR2: SGHRS, YFSETQ. The full variable domain, with the rest looked up from reference TRBV5-1 and TRBJ2-1, is KAGVTQTPRYLIKTRGQQVTLSCSPISGHRSVSWYQQTPGQGLQFLFEYFSETQRNKGNFPGRFSGRQFSNSRSEMNVSTLELGDSALYLCASSLAGGPNNEQFFGPGTRLTVL.

The chain couples TRBV7-3 to TRBJ2-2, with D uncertain. CDR1 and CDR2 from the germline V gene are SGHTA and FQGTGA. V shed 0 bases and J shed 5 bases, with 4 bases lying between them. The length of the CDR3 is 13 residues. The CDR3 protein is CASSLTSTGELFF. CDR3 nucleotide sequence: TGTGCCAGCAGCTTAACGTCAACCGGGGAGCTGTTTTTT.

CDR3 DNA sequence: TGTGCCAGCAGTCCACGGACAGGGGACTATGGCTACACCTTC. Its translation is CASSPRTGDYGYTF. The chain has TRBV27 and TRBJ1-2; TRBD1 agrees at 9 bases. The CDR3 totals 14 residues. The germline gives CDR1 MNHEY, CDR2 SMNVEV (reference sequence). V was clipped by 5 bases and J by 3 bases; unmatched bases: 4.

The V call is TRBV7-2, the J call TRBJ1-2; 9 bases align to TRBD1. The trim removed 3 bases at V and 2 bases at J, leaving 4 bases unmatched. CDR3 length: 15 amino acids. Germline loops: CDR1 SGHTA, CDR2 FQGNSA. CDR3: CASSFYRGQNYGYTF. Here the CDR3 DNA reads TGTGCCAGCAGCTTCTACAGGGGGCAGAACTATGGCTACACCTTC.

The chain combines TRBV5-1 with TRBJ1-1; TRBD1 is a possible D gene (6 bases). Germline V lookup: CDR1 SGHRS, CDR2 YFSETQ. The germline V and J ends were trimmed by 4 bases and 4 bases, with 17 bases remaining between them. The CDR3 totals 15 residues. The CDR3 protein is CASSRYGQSGTEAFF. The DNA for the CDR3 is TGCGCCAGCAGCAGGTATGGACAGTCGGGCACTGAAGCTTTCTTT. Supplemented by reference TRBV5-1 and TRBJ1-1, the full variable domain reads KAGVTQTPRYLIKTRGQQVTLSCSPISGHRSVSWYQQTPGQGLQFLFEYFSETQRNKGNFPGRFSGRQFSNSRSEMNVSTLELGDSALYLCASSRYGQSGTEAFFGQGTRLTVV.

The rearrangement joins TRBV12-3 or TRBV12-4 to TRBJ2-1; D is undetermined. V lost 3 bases and J 8 bases, leaving 8 bases between the germline ends. This CDR3 region has 12 residues. In DNA, the CDR3 is TGTGCCAGCAGTTTTAGGAGAGATGAGCAGTTCTTC. It translates to CASSFRRDEQFF.